What follows is one T cell receptor (beta chain) and its context. Its antigen is unidentified. CD8 memory fractions consisted of CD45RO+ and CCR7-negative CD45RA+ TemRA cells together. This entry is derived from a study of shared clonotypes between healthy human individuals. Study results and limitations: Large depth notwithstanding, sorted-subset sequencing proved incomplete by rarefaction. The generation probabilities recorded for non-shared clonotypes fell below those of clonotypes shared by all four donors.

TCRdb's table, derived via immunoSEQ multiplex PCR, lists solely in-frame clones and lacks some. This table has roughly 720,000 clones, about 92% appearing once. The CDR3 totals 18 residues. CDR1 and CDR2 from the germline V gene are SGHNT and YENEEA. J lost 0 bases, V lost 1 base, and 6 bases had no gene match. The receptor was isolated from a man between 18 and 35 years old in good health. Some clones in this sample may be carry-over from other donors' samples. Sequenced: memory CD8+ T cells from PBMCs. This sample's subset: CD45RO+ cells pooled with CCR7-negative TemRA cells. The chain joins TRBV11-3 to TRBJ2-1, with 10 bases that match TRBD2. This CDR3 reads CASSLGTSGTLSYNEQFF. The DNA for the CDR3 is TGTGCCAGCAGCTTAGGAACTAGCGGGACCCTCTCCTACAATGAGCAGTTCTTC.